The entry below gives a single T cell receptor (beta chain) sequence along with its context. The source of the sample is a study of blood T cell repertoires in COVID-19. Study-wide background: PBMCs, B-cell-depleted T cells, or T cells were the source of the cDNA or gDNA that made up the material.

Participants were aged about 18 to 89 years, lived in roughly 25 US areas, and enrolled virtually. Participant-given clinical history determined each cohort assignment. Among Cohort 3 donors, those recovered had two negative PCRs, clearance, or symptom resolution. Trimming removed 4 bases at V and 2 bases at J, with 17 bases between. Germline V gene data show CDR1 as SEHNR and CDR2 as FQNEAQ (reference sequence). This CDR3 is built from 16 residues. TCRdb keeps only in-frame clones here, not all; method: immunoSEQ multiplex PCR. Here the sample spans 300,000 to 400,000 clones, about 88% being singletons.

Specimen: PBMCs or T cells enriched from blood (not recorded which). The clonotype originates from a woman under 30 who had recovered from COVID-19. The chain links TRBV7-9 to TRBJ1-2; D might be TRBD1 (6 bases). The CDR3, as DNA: TGTGCCAGCAGCTGGGGGCGGGCCCTAACGAACTATGGCTACACCTTC. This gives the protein CASSWGRALTNYGYTF.